Below are 7 T cell receptor beta chains sequenced from a single sample in a study of T cells expressing NK-cell markers. After re-calling the 5' RACE reads, TCRdb lists one entry per CDR3 protein, DNA absent. This table holds approximately 150,000 distinct CDR3 sequences. The sequencing sample was made of blood T cells: a sorted CD56 or NKG2C T cell subset, CD4+ or CD8+ T cells, or bulk PBMC T cells (not recorded which). The receptors originated from a man aged 18 to 30 in good health.

The J gene is TRBJ2-5, the V gene TRBV6-1. CDR1 MNHNS and CDR2 SASEGT come from the germline V gene. CDR3 length: 15 amino acids. The CDR3 loop is CASTHQVGSGETQYF.

The chain has TRBV29-1 and TRBJ2-2. This CDR3 comprises 13 residues. Looked up from germline, CDR1 is SQVTM and CDR2 is ANQGSEA. CDR3 residues: CSGRFANTGELFF.

The chain has TRBV7-6 and TRBJ2-3; absent DNA, TCRdb's TRBD2 call cannot be checked. The germline V gene encodes CDR1 SGHVS and CDR2 FNYEAQ. This CDR3 is built from 21 residues. CDR3 protein: CASSLNPTGLRRAGGTDTQYF.

CDR3 region: CASSLPRTGRIYGYTF. V usage is TRBV12-3 or TRBV12-4 and J usage is TRBJ1-2; absent DNA, TCRdb's TRBD1 call cannot be checked. CDR3 length: 16 amino acids.

This rearrangement joins TRBV29-1 to TRBJ2-7; the TRBD1 assignment by TCRdb is unverifiable without DNA. The CDR3 length is 14 residues. CDR1 is SQVTM and CDR2 is ANQGSEA in the germline V gene. CDR3 loop: CSVIYRDSSYEQYF.

V gene TRBV19 combines with J gene TRBJ2-2. CDR3 size: 13 residues. Germline CDR1 LNHDA, CDR2 SQIVND (reference sequence). CDR3 residues: CASSLRPTGELFF.

The rearrangement links TRBV7-8 to TRBJ1-2. This CDR3 is 14 amino acids long. The germline V gene has CDR1 SGHVS and CDR2 FQNEAQ. The CDR3 region is CASGNYGVNYGYTF.